This TCR beta chain was recovered during a study of cytomegalovirus exposure and HLA in healthy donors. The wider study: The 120 validation repertoires were produced on the same platform as the 500 to 800 repertoires of the first cohort. This was reported in a later analysis.

The CDR3 is made up of 14 amino acids. Germline values: CDR1 SGHRS, CDR2 YFSETQ. V gave up 0 bases and J gave up 3 bases, with 8 bases separating them. General study points: Researchers counted over 150 TCR beta chains as cytomegalovirus-associated. According to a later analysis, TCR clusters from the first cohort tended to co-occur in the 120 or so validation repertoires. As was reported, the classifier diagnosed cytomegalovirus status with high specificity and sensitivity.

In regard to this clone: As yet, its antigen is unknown.

Profiling relied on immunoSEQ multiplex PCR, and the TCRdb table lists in-frame clones only, not all of them. The sample shows roughly 60,000 clones, 90% to 95% of them seen only once. Sequencing input: PBMCs. This TCR derives from a woman between 18 and 29 years old in good health and CMV-seropositive. The chain has TRBV5-1 and TRBJ2-3; D is possibly TRBD1 (6 bases). DNA of the CDR3: TGCGCCAGCAGCTTGGAAAGGGGGACAGATACGCAGTATTTT. Protein product: CASSLERGTDTQYF.